This TCR beta chain was found in a study of OX40 agonist ivuxolimab in advanced cancers. About the research overall: Dose-escalation patients suffered from hepatocellular carcinoma, melanoma, renal cell or head and neck cancer. Study results and caveats: Those patients achieving a partial response at 0.1-3.0 mg/kg showed among the lowest clonal expansion.

For this clone: What it recognizes is unknown.

This table comes from immunoSEQ multiplex PCR, and its TCRdb copy is limited to in-frame clones, with some not included. The table shows about 83,000 clones, with around 84% occurring only once. CDR1 is ENHRY and CDR2 is SYGVKD in the germline V gene. With V trimmed by 2 bases and J by 7 bases, 8 bases remained unmatched. There are 16 residues in the CDR3. This sequence joins TRBV10-3 and TRBJ1-6; 7 bases are shared with TRBD1. This TCR came from an adult with an advanced solid tumor such as melanoma, head and neck, liver or kidney cancer. This specimen was CD4+ or CD8+ T cells sorted from blood, taken in a trial of the OX40 agonist ivuxolimab. The CDR3 coding sequence is TGTGCCATCAGTGAGGACAGGGCGCGACGGAATTCACCCCTCCACTTT. This sequence encodes CAISEDRARRNSPLHF.